The 14 T cell receptor beta chains below come from one sample, sequenced in a study of shared clonotypes between healthy human individuals. Measured with immunoSEQ multiplex PCR; TCRdb has only the in-frame clones, and not every one. The table lists around 2,000,000 clones, about 93% of them singletons. Naive CD8 cells, CD45RO-negative and positively selected for CCR7, excluded terminally differentiated effector memory CD45RA+ cells. The specimen was naive CD8+ T cells from PBMCs. The source is a man aged 18 to 35 in good health. Some clones in this sample may be carry-over from other donors' samples.

This clone was seen once. This chain joins TRBV27 and TRBJ2-7; D is perhaps TRBD2 (7 bases). Trimming removed 0 bases at V and 0 bases at J, with 9 bases between. CDR1 and CDR2 from the germline V gene are MNHEY and SMNVEV (reference sequence). CDR3 length equals 15 residues. The CDR3 bases are TGTGCCAGCAGTTTATCTCGGGGGGCCTCCTACGAGCAGTACTTC. Amino acids: CASSLSRGASYEQYF.

The genes are TRBV5-6 and TRBJ2-1; D might be TRBD1 or TRBD2, each matching 5 bases. The CDR3 consists of 14 residues. In germline, CDR1 is SGHDT, CDR2 YYEEEE. V lost 4 bases to trimming and J lost 6 bases, with 14 bases between them. CDR3 DNA sequence: TGTGCCAGCAGCCCCGGGGACGGGCTCAATGAGCAGTTCTTC. Protein: CASSPGDGLNEQFF.

The V gene is TRBV11-2, the J gene TRBJ2-1; 9 bases are shared with TRBD1. Trimming took 1 base from V and 4 from J; bases not matched to a gene: 5. Per the germline V gene, CDR1 is SGHAT and CDR2 is FQNNGV. This CDR3 has 16 residues. The CDR3 DNA reads as TGTGCCAGCAGCTTAGGGGTAGGACAGGGGTACAATGAGCAGTTCTTC. Protein sequence: CASSLGVGQGYNEQFF.

This clone has a single count. J is TRBJ2-7 and V is TRBV2; D possibly corresponds to TRBD1 (5 bases). Trimming stripped 7 bases from V and 4 bases from J, with 14 bases between. Looked up from germline, CDR1 is SNHLY and CDR2 is FYNNEI. The CDR3 sequence is 13 residues long. CDR3 bases: TGTGCCAGCACGGGCAGGGCCGATTACGAGCAGTACTTC. This translates into CASTGRADYEQYF.

This sequence joins TRBV11-3 and TRBJ2-7; 14 bases are shared with TRBD2. With 5 bases clipped from V and 4 bases from J, the junction kept 10 bases outside the gene matches. The CDR3 loop spans 17 amino acids. Germline CDR1 SGHNT, CDR2 YENEEA. As DNA, the CDR3 is TGTGCCAGCAGCCCAACCCCCGGGACTAGCGGGAGTTACGAGCAGTACTTC. Encoded protein: CASSPTPGTSGSYEQYF.

The CDR3, as DNA: TGTGCCTCGGGAGGCGGAAGCTCCTACGAGCAGTACTTC. Amino acids: CASGGGSSYEQYF. This chain connects TRBV6-6 to TRBJ2-5; 7 positions match TRBD2. The better agreement between TRBJ2-7 and the DNA end casts doubt on the J call. The CDR3 sequence is 13 residues long. Germline V gene sequence: CDR1 MNHNY, CDR2 SVGAGI (reference sequence).

As to this clone: Other DNA sequences in this specimen translate into the identical CDR3. V gene TRBV27 combines with J gene TRBJ1-5, with D unresolved. The germline V and J ends were trimmed by 8 bases and 4 bases, with 3 bases remaining between them. There are 10 residues in the CDR3. Germline loops: CDR1 MNHEY, CDR2 SMNVEV (reference sequence). DNA of the CDR3: TGTGCCAGCGGGAATCAGCCCCAGCATTTT. It specifies CASGNQPQHF.

The genes are TRBV7-9 and TRBJ1-2, with D possibly matching TRBD1 (5 bases). This CDR3 comprises 14 residues. CDR1 and CDR2 from the germline V gene are SEHNR and FQNEAQ (reference sequence). V lost 3 bases and J lost 4, with 12 bases in between. The DNA for the CDR3 is TGTGCCAGCAGCTTGGATGGGGGAACCTATGGCTACACCTTC. It is translated as CASSLDGGTYGYTF.

The chain combines TRBV27 with TRBJ2-7, with 10 positions matching TRBD2. J was trimmed by 0 bases and V by 4 bases; bases with no gene match: 6. Germline V gives CDR1 MNHEY, CDR2 SMNVEV (reference sequence). The length of the CDR3 is 16 residues. CDR3 in DNA: TGTGCCAGCAGTTCATCAGCGGGGGGGACCTCCTACGAGCAGTACTTC. Amino acids: CASSSSAGGTSYEQYF.

The chain combines TRBV11-2 with TRBJ2-5; 9 nucleotides line up with TRBD1. The junction had 6 bases not matched to a gene; V was cut back by 5 bases and J by 5 bases. In germline, CDR1 is SGHAT, CDR2 FQNNGV. This CDR3 has 14 amino acids. The CDR3 loop reads CASSLTGGLETQYF. CDR3 bases: TGTGCCAGCAGCCTCACAGGGGGCCTGGAGACCCAGTACTTC.

This clone was seen once. The genes are TRBV5-8 and TRBJ1-5; 9 bases map to TRBD1. Losses at the gene ends were 3 bases for V and 7 bases for J; bases not matched to a gene: 5. This CDR3 spans 14 amino acids. Germline assignment: CDR1 SGHTS and CDR2 YDEGEE. The CDR3 DNA reads as TGTGCCAGCAGCTGGGGGGACAGGGCGCAGCCCCAGCATTTT. Its protein is CASSWGDRAQPQHF. Using reference TRBV5-8 and TRBJ1-5 for the parts outside the CDR3, the full variable domain is EAGVTQSPTHLIKTRGQQATLRCSPISGHTSVYWYQQALGLGLQFLLWYDEGEERNRGNFPPRFSGRQFPNYSSELNVNALELEDSALYLCASSWGDRAQPQHFGDGTRLSIL.

Regarding this clone: Within the sample, other DNA sequences also encode this same CDR3. J is TRBJ2-5 and V is TRBV9; D is undetermined. Between the trimmed V and J ends, which lost 4 bases and 5 bases, there was a span of 9 bases. CDR1 and CDR2 from the germline V gene are SGDLS and YYNGEE. The CDR3 contains 12 residues. The CDR3 nucleotides read TGTGCCAGCAGCCCCCCCGGCGAGACCCAGTACTTC. Its protein is CASSPPGETQYF.

This clone is a singleton in its sample. The J gene is TRBJ1-2, the V gene TRBV28, with TRBD1 matching 11 bases. Germline CDR1 MDHEN, CDR2 SYDVKM. The CDR3 contains 17 residues. Unmatched junction bases numbered 10, after V lost 1 base and J lost 6 bases. The CDR3, as DNA: TGTGCCAGCAGTTTATCCCACGGACAGGGGGCTCGGGATGGCTACACCTTC. This sequence encodes CASSLSHGQGARDGYTF.

This clone was picked up one time. This rearrangement joins TRBV15 to TRBJ1-1; D may be TRBD1 (6 bases). The CDR3 consists of 13 residues. CDR1 and CDR2 (germline): LNHNV, YYDKDF (reference sequence). V was clipped by 6 bases and J by 3 bases, with 11 bases between them. CDR3 in amino acids: CATRPTGYTEAFF. The CDR3 DNA sequence: TGTGCCACCAGGCCTACAGGGTACACTGAAGCTTTCTTT.